This passage covers 26 T cell receptor beta chains from one sample sequenced in a study of post-analysis software for immune sequencing data (dated by TCRdb to between 2015 and 2017). No antigens are known for them. Library preparation employed PCR. TCRdb lists the instrument as Illumina HiSeq 2500. To reduce PCR and sequencing biases, unique molecular identifiers were built into the TCR beta cDNA libraries. TCRdb cleaned the public reads at Q25 with fastp, built clones with MiXCR and kept in-frame beta chains. Entries that share a CDR3 protein sequence are merged under the most common genes and DNA. The sample yields almost 700,000 distinct CDR3 sequences; roughly three fifths were counted once. The ten largest account for around 11% of the sample. The research as a whole found: Patients showed significantly higher frequencies than controls for five TRBV segments, among them TRBV5-6, TRBV5-1 and TRBV20-1.

Sequenced sample: blood. These receptors were collected from a girl aged 2 to 9 with multiple sclerosis.

Turning to this clonotype: Mismatch with germline at one junction end may stem from a read error. CDR3 sequence reads: CAWRSGTDFSYGCTF. CDR3 DNA: TGTGCCTGGAGATCCGGGACAGATTTTTCCTATGGCTGCACCTTC. The chain has TRBV30 and TRBJ1-2, with TRBD1 identical over 7 bases. This CDR3 contains 15 residues. Germline V gene sequence: CDR1 GTSNPN, CDR2 SVGIG (reference sequence).

V is TRBV11-2 and J is TRBJ2-4; no firm D call. The length of the CDR3 is 14 residues. Germline loops: CDR1 SGHAT, CDR2 FQNNGV. Trimming took off 5 bases at V and 0 bases at J, with 8 bases between the two ends. The CDR3: CASSQAVAKNIQYF. The CDR3 bases are TGTGCCAGCAGCCAAGCTGTAGCCAAAAACATTCAGTACTTC.

The rearrangement joins TRBV7-9 to TRBJ1-2, with D possibly being TRBD1 (6 bases). This CDR3 comprises 14 residues. Trimming stripped 5 bases from V and 5 bases from J, with 15 bases between. Germline-derived CDR1 and CDR2 are SEHNR and FQNEAQ (reference sequence). This CDR3 reads CASSPRDTGYGYTF. The CDR3 DNA sequence: TGTGCCAGCAGCCCCCGGGACACCGGATATGGCTACACCTTC.

This chain links TRBV12-3 or TRBV12-4 with TRBJ2-5; D is possibly TRBD2 (5 bases). The better agreement between TRBJ2-7 and the DNA end casts doubt on the J call. The CDR3 covers 14 residues. CDR3 protein: CASSLRRGRNEQYF. The CDR3 nucleotides are TGTGCCAGCAGTTTAAGACGGGGAAGGAACGAGCAGTACTTC.

The chain recombines TRBV6-2 or TRBV6-3 with TRBJ2-3, with D uncertain. Trimming left V 2 bases short and J 4 bases short, with 1 base between. The CDR3 is 11 amino acids. Germline loops: CDR1 MNHEY, CDR2 SVGEGT. The CDR3 protein is CASSYPDTQYF. The CDR3 nucleotides read TGTGCCAGCAGTTACCCAGATACGCAGTATTTT.

In this sample, this clonotype turned up a few times. The gene calls are TRBV5-5 and TRBJ2-1; 9 positions agree with TRBD2. Germline V gives CDR1 SGHKS, CDR2 YYEKEE (reference sequence). The CDR3 contains 13 residues. The ends lost 0 bases at V and 9 bases at J; junction bases unmatched: 1. CDR3 sequence reads: CASSLGLAVEQFF. Written as DNA, the CDR3 is TGTGCCAGCAGCTTGGGACTAGCGGTTGAGCAGTTCTTC.

The chain is built from TRBV6-2 or TRBV6-3 and TRBJ2-1, with 15 bases identical to TRBD2. Germline-derived CDR1 and CDR2 are MNHEY and SVGEGT. The CDR3 has 19 amino acids. The junction had 7 bases not matched to a gene; V was cut back by 2 bases and J by 2 bases. CDR3 sequence: CASSYRTSGGAVPYNEQFF. The CDR3 DNA reads as TGTGCCAGCAGTTACCGGACTAGCGGGGGGGCCGTACCCTACAATGAGCAGTTCTTC.

The CDR3 loop reads CAISESSSGGGEQFF. DNA for the CDR3: TGTGCCATCAGTGAGTCGTCTAGCGGGGGAGGTGAGCAGTTCTTC. The chain recombines TRBV10-3 with TRBJ2-1; TRBD2 aligns across 10 bases. The CDR3 has 15 residues. The germline CDR1 and CDR2 sequences are ENHRY and SYGVKD. V lost 0 bases and J lost 9; bases outside the gene matches: 5.

The chain uses TRBV30 and TRBJ2-7; D is ambiguous. The germline V and J ends were trimmed by 0 bases and 2 bases, with 2 bases remaining between them. CDR3 size: 11 residues. The germline CDR1 and CDR2 sequences are GTSNPN and SVGIG (reference sequence). The CDR3 DNA follows: TGTGCCTGGAGTGTAACCTACGAGCAGTACTTC. It yields the protein CAWSVTYEQYF.

This clonotype turned up a few times. The rearrangement uses TRBV11-3 and TRBJ2-1; TRBD2 might be the D (5 bases). Trimming stripped 3 bases from V and 7 bases from J, with 10 bases between. Germline values: CDR1 SGHNT, CDR2 YENEEA. The CDR3 loop spans 13 amino acids. The CDR3 region is CASSFQSGNEQFF. Written as DNA, the CDR3 is TGTGCCAGCAGCTTTCAGTCGGGGAATGAGCAGTTCTTC.

The chain links TRBV6-1 to TRBJ2-3; D uncertain. V gave up 3 bases and J gave up 3 bases, with 13 bases separating them. CDR1 and CDR2 (germline): MNHNS, SASEGT. The CDR3 extends over 15 amino acids. The CDR3 coding sequence is TGTGCCAGCAGTGACCGAAGCAGGAGTACAGATACGCAGTATTTT. Its protein is CASSDRSRSTDTQYF.

V is TRBV7-6 and J is TRBJ2-6, with TRBD2 as a possible D gene (6 bases). Germline CDR1 and CDR2: SGHVS and FNYEAQ. This CDR3 is built from 20 residues. Trimming took off 1 base at V and 4 bases at J, with 23 bases between the two ends. CDR3 coding DNA: TGTGCCAGCAGCTTAGTCGAGGGGCAGGAGGGATTGTCAGGGGCCAACGTCCTGACTTTC. This sequence encodes CASSLVEGQEGLSGANVLTF.

The CDR3 sequence: CASSQEQGGYGYTF. CDR3 DNA: TGTGCCAGCAGCCAAGAGCAGGGAGGCTATGGCTACACCTTC. This chain links TRBV4-2 with TRBJ1-2, with D tentatively TRBD1 (5 bases). CDR3 length: 14 residues. The V gene's germline CDR1 is LGHNA and CDR2 YNFKEQ. Deletions cut 0 bases from V and 4 bases from J, with 9 bases between.

The table lists this clonotype with a few counts. The CDR3 nucleotides are TGTGCCAGCAGCCGAGGGAACACTCAAGAGACCCAGTACTTC. Its protein is CASSRGNTQETQYF. The rearrangement joins TRBV9 to TRBJ2-5, with D possibly TRBD2 on 5 matching bases. This CDR3 has 14 amino acids. The germline V and J ends were trimmed by 4 bases and 2 bases, with 12 bases remaining between them. Per the germline V gene, CDR1 is SGDLS and CDR2 is YYNGEE.

The rearrangement uses TRBV20-1 and TRBJ2-7; D gene ambiguous. The germline CDR1 and CDR2 sequences are DFQATT and SNEGSKA (reference sequence). CDR3 length equals 13 residues. Deletions cut 0 bases from V and 6 bases from J, with 12 bases between. The CDR3 DNA is TGCAGTGCTAGAGATTCCCTAGTCGGCGAGCAGTACTTC. It is translated as CSARDSLVGEQYF.

V and J are TRBV2 and TRBJ2-3; 8 bases are a match to TRBD2. CDR3 length equals 17 residues. With 5 bases clipped from V and 0 bases from J, the junction kept 10 bases outside the gene matches. Germline V gene sequence: CDR1 SNHLY, CDR2 FYNNEI. The CDR3 region has the DNA TGTGCCAGCAGTTTCTATAATAGCGGGGCTAGCACAGATACGCAGTATTTT. This codes for CASSFYNSGASTDTQYF.

The chain recombines TRBV10-3 with TRBJ1-2; 8 nucleotides line up with TRBD1. The V segment lost 8 bases and the J segment 2 bases; nucleotides outside the gene matches: 1. CDR3 length: 12 residues. Germline V gene lookup returns CDR1 ENHRY and CDR2 SYGVKD. The CDR3 loop is CAIWDRNYGYTF. The CDR3 DNA is TGTGCCATCTGGGACAGGAACTATGGCTACACCTTC.

V and J are TRBV10-3 and TRBJ1-2; 7 bases map to TRBD1. With 2 bases clipped from V and 3 bases from J, the junction kept 3 bases outside the gene matches. Germline V gives CDR1 ENHRY, CDR2 SYGVKD. This CDR3 is 14 amino acids long. The CDR3 loop reads CAISEGQGDYGYTF. As DNA, the CDR3 is TGTGCCATCAGTGAGGGGCAGGGGGACTATGGCTACACCTTC.

The genes are TRBV6-2 or TRBV6-3 and TRBJ2-6; TRBD1 agrees at 9 bases. V lost 6 bases to trimming and J lost 3 bases; unmatched junction nucleotides: 9. The CDR3 is 17 amino acids. The germline V gene encodes CDR1 MNHEY and CDR2 SVGEGT. The CDR3 DNA reads TGTGCCAGCAGATACAGGGGGCCTTTCGGTGGGGCCAACGTCCTGACTTTC. Translated: CASRYRGPFGGANVLTF.

The table lists this clonotype with a few counts. This chain connects TRBV7-9 to TRBJ2-7; either TRBD1 or TRBD2 may fit D (5 bases each). V was pared by 1 base and J by 7 bases, with 8 bases between. CDR3 size: 12 residues. Germline lookup yields CDR1 SEHNR and CDR2 FQNEAQ (reference sequence). CDR3 in DNA: TGTGCCAGCAGCTTAGGGGACGGGGAGCAGTACTTC. Its translation: CASSLGDGEQYF.

J is TRBJ2-1 and V is TRBV5-1; 8 bases map to TRBD2. V shed 2 bases and J 7 bases; nucleotides not matched to a gene: 8. Germline-derived CDR1 and CDR2 are SGHRS and YFSETQ. The length of the CDR3 is 15 residues. CDR3 DNA sequence: TGCGCCAGCAGCTTTAGGCCGGGGGGGCGAAATGAGCAGTTCTTC. This codes for CASSFRPGGRNEQFF.

Only one count was recorded for this clonotype. The V call is TRBV6-5, the J call TRBJ2-3; a weak D match, TRBD2 (7 bases). V was trimmed by 2 bases and J by 5 bases, leaving 14 bases between them. Per germline, CDR1 MNHEY and CDR2 SVGAGI. CDR3 length equals 15 residues. The CDR3 loop is CASSYDGGRGDTQYF. The CDR3 DNA reads as TGTGCCAGCAGTTACGACGGGGGGCGGGGAGATACGCAGTATTTT.

This clonotype was seen repeatedly, ten times or more. V is TRBV20-1 and J is TRBJ2-5, with 8 bases fitting TRBD2. J was trimmed by 2 bases and V by 1 base; bases with no gene match: 0. Germline loops: CDR1 DFQATT, CDR2 SNEGSKA (reference sequence). The CDR3 loop spans 13 amino acids. As DNA, the CDR3 is TGCAGTGCTAGAGTAGCGGGGCAAGAGACCCAGTACTTC. It translates to CSARVAGQETQYF.

The chain carries TRBV5-1 and TRBJ2-7; the D call may be TRBD1 or TRBD2 (5 bases each). Germline loops: CDR1 SGHRS, CDR2 YFSETQ. The V gene lost 5 bases and the J gene lost 7 bases, with 22 bases spanning the gap. The CDR3 contains 15 residues. The CDR3 is CASRKSSGPAGEQYF. The CDR3 DNA reads as TGCGCCAGCAGAAAGTCCTCGGGACCAGCCGGGGAGCAGTACTTC.

The J gene is TRBJ2-1, the V gene TRBV6-5, with D perhaps TRBD2 (6 bases). The germline gives CDR1 MNHEY, CDR2 SVGAGI. The CDR3 length is 15 residues. V shed 5 bases and J shed 5 bases, with 16 bases lying between them. The CDR3 loop is CASSPTRPINNEQFF. CDR3 in DNA: TGTGCCAGCAGTCCGACTAGACCTATAAACAATGAGCAGTTCTTC.

V usage is TRBV5-1 and J usage is TRBJ2-5, with TRBD1 as a possible D gene (6 bases). This CDR3 has 13 residues. Germline V lookup: CDR1 SGHRS, CDR2 YFSETQ. The V gene lost 3 bases and the J gene lost 4 bases, with 10 bases spanning the gap. DNA of the CDR3: TGCGCCAGCAGCTCAGGGGTTGGAGAGACCCAGTACTTC. Translation: CASSSGVGETQYF.